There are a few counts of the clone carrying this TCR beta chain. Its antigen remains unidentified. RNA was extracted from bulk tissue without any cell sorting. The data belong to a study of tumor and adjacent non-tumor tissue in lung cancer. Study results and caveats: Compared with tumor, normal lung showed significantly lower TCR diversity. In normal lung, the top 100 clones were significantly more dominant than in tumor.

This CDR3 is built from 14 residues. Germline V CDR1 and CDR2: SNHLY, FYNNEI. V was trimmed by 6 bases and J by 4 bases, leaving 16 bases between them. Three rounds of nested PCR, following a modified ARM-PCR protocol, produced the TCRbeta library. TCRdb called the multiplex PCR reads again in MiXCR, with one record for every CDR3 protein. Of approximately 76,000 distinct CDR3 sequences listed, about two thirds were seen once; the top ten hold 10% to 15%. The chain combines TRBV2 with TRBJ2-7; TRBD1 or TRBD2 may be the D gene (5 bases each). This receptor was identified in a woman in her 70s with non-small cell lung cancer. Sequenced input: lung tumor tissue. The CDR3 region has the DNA TGTGCCAGCAGGCCGGGACCTGTCTCTTACGAGCAGTACTTC. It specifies CASRPGPVSYEQYF.